Listed here are 13 T cell receptor beta chains from one sample, sequenced in a study of blood T cell repertoires in COVID-19. Sequencing was performed with immunoSEQ multiplex PCR; in TCRdb, only in-frame clones are kept and a portion is missing. The sample includes some 160,000 clones, about 90% of them seen just once. Source material: peripheral blood. The receptors originated from an older woman with acute or convalescent COVID-19.

This rearrangement joins TRBV28 to TRBJ1-1; TRBD1 agrees at 12 bases. This CDR3 spans 20 amino acids. Trimming took 6 bases from V and 3 from J; bases not matched to a gene: 20. CDR1 MDHEN and CDR2 SYDVKM come from the germline V gene. Here the CDR3 DNA reads TGTGCCAGCAGACCGTCCGGGACAGGGGGCCCAGGGGGAAGGTACACTGAAGCTTTCTTT. Its translation is CASRPSGTGGPGGRYTEAFF.

A few counts support this clone. The rearrangement uses TRBV30 and TRBJ1-3; weak D call: TRBD1 (5 bases). The germline V gene encodes CDR1 GTSNPN and CDR2 SVGIG (reference sequence). The CDR3 runs to 16 residues. V was trimmed by 2 bases and J by 0 bases, leaving 14 bases between them. The CDR3 sequence: CAWSYPQGSSGNTIYF. The CDR3 nucleotides read TGTGCCTGGAGTTACCCCCAGGGAAGCTCTGGAAACACCATATATTTT.

In DNA form, the CDR3 reads TGTGCCAGCAGCTCCCGAGCGGGCTCTGGAAACACCATATATTTT. It translates to CASSSRAGSGNTIYF. V is TRBV11-2 and J is TRBJ1-3, with D unclear. The CDR3 length is 15 residues. The germline CDR1 and CDR2 sequences are SGHAT and FQNNGV. V was cut by 4 bases and J by 0 bases, with 10 bases left in between.

In its sample, this clone was seen a few times. CDR3 nucleotides: TGTGCCAGCTCACCAGAGGTAGGGGGTCGAGCTTTCTTT. It codes for CASSPEVGGRAFF. This chain uses TRBV18 with TRBJ1-1, with TRBD1 as a possible D gene (6 bases). CDR1 is KGHSH, CDR2 LQKENI, per germline. This CDR3 region has 13 residues. Trimming took off 2 bases at V and 10 bases at J, with 14 bases between the two ends.

The chain uses TRBV5-6 and TRBJ1-2; a possible D gene is TRBD1 (5 bases). This CDR3 has 16 amino acids. The germline V and J ends were trimmed by 0 bases and 8 bases, with 20 bases remaining between them. CDR1 and CDR2 (germline): SGHDT, YYEEEE. CDR3 sequence reads: CASSLEGPRTSGGYTF. CDR3 coding DNA: TGTGCCAGCAGCTTGGAGGGCCCTAGGACATCGGGCGGCTACACCTTC.

The CDR3 is CAWSPGQIALNTQYF. In DNA, the CDR3 is TGTGCCTGGAGCCCGGGACAGATCGCGCTGAATACGCAGTATTTT. The chain uses TRBV30 and TRBJ2-3, with 7 bases aligning to TRBD1. The CDR3 runs to 15 residues. Losses at the gene ends were 3 bases for V and 7 bases for J; bases not matched to a gene: 13. Germline loops: CDR1 GTSNPN, CDR2 SVGIG (reference sequence).

The rearrangement joins TRBV10-3 to TRBJ1-1, with D hard to call. The CDR3 has 15 amino acids. CDR1 is ENHRY, CDR2 SYGVKD, per germline. V shed 3 bases and J shed 1 base, with 12 bases lying between them. CDR3 coding DNA: TGTGCCATCAGTGACAACAGAGATTGGAACACTGAAGCTTTCTTT. It yields the protein CAISDNRDWNTEAFF.

The chain recombines TRBV15 with TRBJ2-1; TRBD1 aligns across 7 bases. Unmatched junction bases numbered 9, after V lost 6 bases and J lost 7 bases. Per the germline V gene, CDR1 is LNHNV and CDR2 is YYDKDF (reference sequence). CDR3 length: 14 residues. CDR3 amino acids: CATSSDSRGNEQFF. Here the CDR3 DNA reads TGTGCCACCAGTTCCGACAGCAGGGGGAATGAGCAGTTCTTC.

This clone was detected once. The chain couples TRBV27 to TRBJ2-7; perhaps TRBD1 as D (6 bases). Germline V CDR1 and CDR2: MNHEY, SMNVEV (reference sequence). This CDR3 spans 12 amino acids. Trimming cost V 2 bases and J 9 bases, with 11 bases left between them. The CDR3 reads CASSLPGALQYF. The DNA of the CDR3 is TGTGCCAGCAGTTTACCAGGGGCTTTGCAGTACTTC.

The CDR3, as DNA: TGTGCCAGTAGTATATTGCGGAGCTATGGCTACACCTTC. It yields the protein CASSILRSYGYTF. The chain links TRBV19 to TRBJ1-2; D is unclear. Germline CDR1 is LNHDA and CDR2 is SQIVND (reference sequence). This CDR3 spans 13 amino acids. The germline V and J ends were trimmed by 2 bases and 4 bases, with 8 bases remaining between them.

V usage is TRBV29-1 and J usage is TRBJ2-6; 7 bases align to TRBD1. J was trimmed by 0 bases and V by 5 bases; bases with no gene match: 7. Germline CDR1 and CDR2: SQVTM and ANQGSEA. The CDR3 runs 16 residues. The CDR3 region is CSVTDRKRSGANVLTF. The CDR3 DNA reads as TGCAGCGTTACGGACAGGAAACGCTCTGGGGCCAACGTCCTGACTTTC.

The table lists this clone with a few counts. V and J are TRBV7-2 and TRBJ1-5; TRBD1 matches at 8 bases. J was trimmed by 5 bases and V by 2 bases; bases with no gene match: 5. Germline CDR1 and CDR2: SGHTA and FQGNSA. The CDR3 totals 15 residues. In DNA, the CDR3 is TGTGCCAGCAGCTTAATAACAGGGGGAGATCAGCCCCAGCATTTT. It encodes CASSLITGGDQPQHF.

The chain has TRBV27 and TRBJ2-7; 8 nucleotides line up with TRBD2. The CDR3 covers 15 residues. CDR1 and CDR2 from the germline V gene are MNHEY and SMNVEV (reference sequence). The V segment lost 1 base and the J segment 5 bases; nucleotides outside the gene matches: 7. The CDR3 sequence: CASSLFAGGFNEQYF. CDR3 sequence (DNA): TGTGCCAGCAGTTTATTTGCGGGGGGCTTCAACGAGCAGTACTTC.